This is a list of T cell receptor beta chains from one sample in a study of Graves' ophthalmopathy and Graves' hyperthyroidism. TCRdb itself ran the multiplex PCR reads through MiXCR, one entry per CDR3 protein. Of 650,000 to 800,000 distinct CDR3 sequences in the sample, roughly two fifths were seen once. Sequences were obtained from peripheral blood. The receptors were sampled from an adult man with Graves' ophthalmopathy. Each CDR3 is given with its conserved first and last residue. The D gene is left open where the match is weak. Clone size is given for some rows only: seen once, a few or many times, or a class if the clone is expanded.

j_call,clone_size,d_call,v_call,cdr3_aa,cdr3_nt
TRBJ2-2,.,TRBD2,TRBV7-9,CASSLGLAGGQSAGELFF,TGTGCCAGCAGCTTGGGACTAGCGGGGGGTCAGAGTGCCGGGGAGCTGTTTTTT
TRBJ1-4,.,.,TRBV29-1,CSVARGGKLFF,TGCAGCGTTGCCAGGGGCGGAAAACTGTTTTTT
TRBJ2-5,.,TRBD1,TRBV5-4,CASSLLTGTYQGTQYF,TGTGCCAGCAGCCTCCTGACAGGGACGTACCAAGGGACCCAGTACTTC
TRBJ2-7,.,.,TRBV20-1,CSAREPESAYEQYF,TGCAGTGCTAGAGAGCCGGAGAGCGCCTACGAGCAGTACTTC
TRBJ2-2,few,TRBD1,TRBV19,CASSDGTGGGTGELFF,TGTGCCAGTAGTGACGGGACAGGGGGCGGCACCGGGGAGCTGTTTTTT
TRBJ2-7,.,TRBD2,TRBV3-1,CASSPSSGGTYEQYF,TGTGCCAGCAGCCCCTCTAGCGGGGGGACCTACGAGCAGTACTTC
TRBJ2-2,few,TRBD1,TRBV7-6,CASSLGTGSYTGELFF,TGTGCCAGCAGCTTGGGGACAGGAAGCTACACCGGGGAGCTGTTTTTT
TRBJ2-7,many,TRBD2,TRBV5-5,CASSSEWDYLRF,TGTGCCAGCAGCTCCGAATGGGACTACCTCCGGTTC
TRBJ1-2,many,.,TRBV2,CASRIQGFDGYTF,TGTGCCAGCAGGATACAGGGATTTGATGGCTACACCTTC
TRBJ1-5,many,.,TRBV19,CASSIGRDNQPQHF,TGTGCCAGTAGTATCGGCAGGGACAATCAGCCCCAGCATTTT
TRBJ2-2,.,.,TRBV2,CASSAQGMNTGELFF,TGTGCCAGCAGTGCCCAGGGGATGAACACCGGGGAGCTGTTTTTT
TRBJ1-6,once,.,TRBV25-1,CASSEGVMGSNSPLHF,TGTGCCAGCAGTGAAGGGGTGATGGGCAGCAATTCACCCCTCCACTTT
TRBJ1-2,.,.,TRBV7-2,CASSASGPNGYTF,TGTGCCAGCAGCGCCAGCGGGCCCAATGGCTACACCTTC
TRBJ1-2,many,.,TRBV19,CASSLGKYGYTF,TGTGCCAGTAGTCTGGGGAAGTATGGCTACACCTTC
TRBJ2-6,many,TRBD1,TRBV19,CASIGDSLQSGANVLTF,TGTGCCAGTATAGGGGACAGCCTCCAATCTGGGGCCAACGTCCTGACTTTC
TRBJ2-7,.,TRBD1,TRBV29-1,CSVFATGLYGYEQYF,TGCAGCGTATTCGCGACAGGGCTCTATGGCTACGAGCAGTACTTC
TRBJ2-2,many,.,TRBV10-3,CAISEGTGISSIELFF,TGTGCCATCAGTGAAGGAACAGGCATATCGAGCATCGAGCTGTTTTTT
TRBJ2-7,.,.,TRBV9,CASSATASSYEQYF,TGTGCCAGCAGCGCGACAGCATCTTCCTACGAGCAGTACTTC
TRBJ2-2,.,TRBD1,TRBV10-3,CASSYGRDRNTGELFF,TGTGCCAGCAGTTACGGCCGGGACAGGAACACCGGGGAGCTGTTTTTT
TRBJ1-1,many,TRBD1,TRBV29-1,CSVEAVNRGITEAFF,TGCAGCGTTGAAGCGGTGAACAGGGGAATCACTGAAGCTTTCTTT
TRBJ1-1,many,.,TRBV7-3,CASSSGSTEAFF,TGTGCCAGCAGCTCTGGCTCCACTGAAGCTTTCTTT
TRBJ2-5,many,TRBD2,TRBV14,CASSLGPGGTQYF,TGTGCCAGCAGCCTCGGACCGGGGGGGACCCAGTACTTC
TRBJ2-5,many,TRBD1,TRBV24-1,CATSRTGNQETQYF,TGTGCCACCAGTAGGACAGGGAACCAAGAGACCCAGTACTTC
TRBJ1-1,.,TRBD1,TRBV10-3,CAINTGTAMGMATEAFF,TGTGCCATCAACACCGGGACAGCGATGGGCATGGCTACTGAAGCTTTCTTT
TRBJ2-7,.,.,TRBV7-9,CASSLNREEQYF,TGTGCCAGCAGCTTAAACAGGGAGGAGCAGTACTTC
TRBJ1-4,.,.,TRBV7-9,CASSNLAGYNEKLFF,TGTGCCAGCAGCAATCTAGCGGGGTATAATGAAAAACTGTTTTTT
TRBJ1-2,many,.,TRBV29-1,CSVSTVGYGYTF,TGCAGCGTCTCGACAGTTGGATATGGCTACACCTTC